This is a list of T cell receptor beta chains from one sample in a study of shared clonotypes between healthy human individuals. Data came from immunoSEQ multiplex PCR; TCRdb stores just in-frame clones and leaves some out. The sample lists 2 million to 3 million clones; 90% to 95% were seen once. The sample consisted of naive CD4+ T cells sorted from blood. The source of these receptors is a man between 18 and 35 years old in good health. CDR3s include the opening cysteine and the closing phenylalanine or tryptophan. The D gene is left open where the match is weak. Some rows have no size entry. The others give once, few or many, or a class for an expanded clone.

D gene: .; clone size: .; V gene: TRBV7-9; J gene: TRBJ1-1; CDR3 DNA: TGTGCCAGCAGCTTAGACGCAGCGGTGCACACTGAAGCTTTCTTT; CDR3 protein: CASSLDAAVHTEAFF
D gene: .; clone size: .; V gene: TRBV9; J gene: TRBJ2-7; CDR3 DNA: TGTGCCAGCAGCGTAGCCTGGGACCGCCACTACGAGCAGTACTTC; CDR3 protein: CASSVAWDRHYEQYF
D gene: .; clone size: .; V gene: TRBV7-2; J gene: TRBJ2-3; CDR3 DNA: TGTGCCAGCAGCCCCGACAGATCTAGCACAGATACGCAGTATTTT; CDR3 protein: CASSPDRSSTDTQYF
D gene: .; clone size: .; V gene: TRBV6-4; J gene: TRBJ1-5; CDR3 DNA: TGTGCCAGCAGTGACTCCCTCCACAGGGAAGGGGCAAATCAGCCCCAGCATTTT; CDR3 protein: CASSDSLHREGANQPQHF
D gene: TRBD1; clone size: .; V gene: TRBV5-1; J gene: TRBJ2-1; CDR3 DNA: TGCGCCAGCAGCTTGCGGGACAGGGAGCTCAATGAGCAGTTCTTC; CDR3 protein: CASSLRDRELNEQFF
D gene: .; clone size: .; V gene: TRBV27; J gene: TRBJ1-1; CDR3 DNA: TGTGCCAGCAGTCCCCGGGACGGTCACACTGAAGCTTTCTTT; CDR3 protein: CASSPRDGHTEAFF
D gene: .; clone size: .; V gene: TRBV14; J gene: TRBJ2-7; CDR3 DNA: TGTGCCAGCAGCCATAGGAACGAGCAGTACTTC; CDR3 protein: CASSHRNEQYF
D gene: .; clone size: .; V gene: TRBV30; J gene: TRBJ1-6; CDR3 DNA: TGTGCCTGGAGTGCCGACCTAAGGAATTCACCCCTCCACTTT; CDR3 protein: CAWSADLRNSPLHF
D gene: .; clone size: .; V gene: TRBV23-1; J gene: TRBJ1-6; CDR3 DNA: TGCGCCAGCAGTCAATCGAAATATGTGGGACTAAACATTTCACCCCTCCACTTT; CDR3 protein: CASSQSKYVGLNISPLHF
D gene: TRBD1; clone size: .; V gene: TRBV27; J gene: TRBJ1-6; CDR3 DNA: TGTGCCAGCAGGACCGGGACAGCTCCCCTCCACTTT; CDR3 protein: CASRTGTAPLHF
D gene: .; clone size: once; V gene: TRBV28; J gene: TRBJ2-1; CDR3 DNA: TGTGCCAGCAGTTTATACGTTGAGCAGTTCTTC; CDR3 protein: CASSLYVEQFF
D gene: TRBD1; clone size: few; V gene: TRBV10-1; J gene: TRBJ1-5; CDR3 DNA: TGCGCCCACCCGCGGGACAGGGGGCTCCCCCAGCATTTT; CDR3 protein: CAHPRDRGLPQHF
D gene: TRBD2; clone size: .; V gene: TRBV10-2; J gene: TRBJ2-7; CDR3 DNA: TGCGCCAGCAGTGAGTCGAGGTCTAGCGGGATAAAGAAAACCTACGAGCAGTACTTC; CDR3 protein: CASSESRSSGIKKTYEQYF
D gene: .; clone size: .; V gene: TRBV30; J gene: TRBJ2-7; CDR3 DNA: TGTGCCTGGAGTGCCCCCCCCGCAGGCTCCTACGAGCAGTACTTC; CDR3 protein: CAWSAPPAGSYEQYF
D gene: TRBD2; clone size: once; V gene: TRBV7-9; J gene: TRBJ2-1; CDR3 DNA: TGTGCCAGCAGCGTATACAAACTAGCGGGAGAACATGAGCAGTTCTTC; CDR3 protein: CASSVYKLAGEHEQFF
D gene: TRBD2; clone size: .; V gene: TRBV7-2; J gene: TRBJ2-2; CDR3 DNA: TGTGCCAGCAGCTTCCACGGGACTATCAACACCGGGGAGCTGTTTTTT; CDR3 protein: CASSFHGTINTGELFF
D gene: TRBD1; clone size: once; V gene: TRBV27; J gene: TRBJ1-2; CDR3 DNA: TGTGCCAGCAGTACGAACCGGGACAGGGGGCTCAGGGGCTACACCTTC; CDR3 protein: CASSTNRDRGLRGYTF
D gene: TRBD2; clone size: .; V gene: TRBV10-3; J gene: TRBJ2-7; CDR3 DNA: TGTGCCATCAGACGGACTAGCGGGCCTGACGAGCAGTACTTC; CDR3 protein: CAIRRTSGPDEQYF
D gene: .; clone size: few; V gene: TRBV6-5; J gene: TRBJ1-1; CDR3 DNA: TGTGCCAGCAGCTCGCCGGGGGGGGCGAACACTGAAGCTTTCTTT; CDR3 protein: CASSSPGGANTEAFF
D gene: TRBD2; clone size: .; V gene: TRBV5-4; J gene: TRBJ2-7; CDR3 DNA: TGTGCCAGCAGCTTTAGGACTAGCGGGAGCTACGAGCAGTACTTC; CDR3 protein: CASSFRTSGSYEQYF
D gene: TRBD2; clone size: .; V gene: TRBV5-1; J gene: TRBJ2-2; CDR3 DNA: TGCGCCAGCACCGATCTTCTAGCGGGAGCCGGCTCCGGGGAGCTGTTTTTT; CDR3 protein: CASTDLLAGAGSGELFF
D gene: .; clone size: .; V gene: TRBV18; J gene: TRBJ2-3; CDR3 DNA: TGTGCCAGCTCACTAGACGGGAGTAGCACAGATACGCAGTATTTT; CDR3 protein: CASSLDGSSTDTQYF
D gene: TRBD2; clone size: .; V gene: TRBV6-6; J gene: TRBJ2-5; CDR3 DNA: TGTGCCAGCAGTTACTCCGGGACTAGCGTCCAAGAGACCCAGTACTTC; CDR3 protein: CASSYSGTSVQETQYF
D gene: .; clone size: .; V gene: TRBV18; J gene: TRBJ1-5; CDR3 DNA: TGTGCCAGCTCACGTTCCTCCGGCAATCAGCCCCAGCATTTT; CDR3 protein: CASSRSSGNQPQHF
D gene: .; clone size: once; V gene: TRBV27; J gene: TRBJ2-2; CDR3 DNA: TGTGCCAGCAGTTTAGCTACCCGACTCGGGGAGCTGTTTTTT; CDR3 protein: CASSLATRLGELFF
D gene: .; clone size: .; V gene: TRBV28; J gene: TRBJ2-5; CDR3 DNA: TGTGCCAGCAGCTCCCTGGGACAATCGAGGGAGACCCAGTACTTC; CDR3 protein: CASSSLGQSRETQYF
D gene: TRBD1; clone size: .; V gene: TRBV7-3; J gene: TRBJ2-1; CDR3 DNA: TGTGCCAGCAGCTTATTTTATTGGGGACAGGGACAAGCCTACAATGAGCAGTTCTTC; CDR3 protein: CASSLFYWGQGQAYNEQFF
D gene: .; clone size: .; V gene: TRBV19; J gene: TRBJ2-1; CDR3 DNA: TGTGCCAGTAGTATGTCAGGACCTAATGAGCAGTTCTTC; CDR3 protein: CASSMSGPNEQFF
D gene: TRBD1; clone size: .; V gene: TRBV6-1; J gene: TRBJ1-1; CDR3 DNA: TGTGCCAGCCTCCGGGACAGGGGGCGCGGGGCTGAAGCTTTCTTT; CDR3 protein: CASLRDRGRGAEAFF
D gene: TRBD2; clone size: once; V gene: TRBV18; J gene: TRBJ2-1; CDR3 DNA: TGTGCCAGCTCACTTTCGACTAGCGGGTCTGCCTACAATGAGCAGTTCTTC; CDR3 protein: CASSLSTSGSAYNEQFF
D gene: TRBD2; clone size: .; V gene: TRBV9; J gene: TRBJ2-5; CDR3 DNA: TGTGCCAGCAGCCCAAGTAGCGGGCCCCAAGAGACCCAGTACTTC; CDR3 protein: CASSPSSGPQETQYF
D gene: .; clone size: .; V gene: TRBV30; J gene: TRBJ1-5; CDR3 DNA: TGTGCCTGGAGTGTAAGTTTAGGACGCAATCAGCCCCAGCATTTT; CDR3 protein: CAWSVSLGRNQPQHF
D gene: .; clone size: .; V gene: TRBV2; J gene: TRBJ2-2; CDR3 DNA: TGTGCCAGTTCAACACGTCGAGGCACCGGGGAGCTGTTTTTT; CDR3 protein: CASSTRRGTGELFF
D gene: TRBD2; clone size: .; V gene: TRBV6-5; J gene: TRBJ2-7; CDR3 DNA: TGTGCCAGCAGAAGAGAGGCGGGGGGATACTACGAGCAGTACTTC; CDR3 protein: CASRREAGGYYEQYF
D gene: TRBD1; clone size: .; V gene: TRBV30; J gene: TRBJ1-1; CDR3 DNA: TGTGCCTGGAGCCGACAGGGGAACACTGAAGCTTTCTTT; CDR3 protein: CAWSRQGNTEAFF
D gene: .; clone size: .; V gene: TRBV7-9; J gene: TRBJ2-2; CDR3 DNA: TGTGCCAGCAGCTTTCTAGCTACCGGGGAGCTGTTTTTT; CDR3 protein: CASSFLATGELFF
D gene: .; clone size: .; V gene: TRBV10-2; J gene: TRBJ1-1; CDR3 DNA: TGCGCCAGCAGTGAGCAAGGGCCATACACTGAAGCTTTCTTT; CDR3 protein: CASSEQGPYTEAFF
D gene: TRBD2; clone size: .; V gene: TRBV6-5; J gene: TRBJ2-3; CDR3 DNA: TGTGCCAGCAGTCGTCGTAGCGGGAGCACAGATACGCAGTATTTT; CDR3 protein: CASSRRSGSTDTQYF
D gene: TRBD1; clone size: .; V gene: TRBV6-1; J gene: TRBJ1-4; CDR3 DNA: TGTGCCAGCAGAACCGGGACAGCTAATGAAAAACTGTTTTTT; CDR3 protein: CASRTGTANEKLFF
D gene: .; clone size: .; V gene: TRBV18; J gene: TRBJ2-1; CDR3 DNA: TGTGCCAGCTCATCGTATAGTGCCGCTGAGCAGTTCTTC; CDR3 protein: CASSSYSAAEQFF
D gene: TRBD2; clone size: .; V gene: TRBV23-1; J gene: TRBJ2-1; CDR3 DNA: TGCGCCAGCAGTCAATCGCCTAGCGGGAGGGCCGGGGGGTACAATGAGCAGTTCTTC; CDR3 protein: CASSQSPSGRAGGYNEQFF
D gene: .; clone size: .; V gene: TRBV7-9; J gene: TRBJ2-1; CDR3 DNA: TGTGCCAGCAGAGGGGGGCTCTCCTACAATGAGCAGTTCTTC; CDR3 protein: CASRGGLSYNEQFF
D gene: TRBD1; clone size: .; V gene: TRBV7-8; J gene: TRBJ1-1; CDR3 DNA: TGTGCCAGCAGCAGCCAGGGGGCGGTCACTGAAGCTTTCTTT; CDR3 protein: CASSSQGAVTEAFF
D gene: TRBD1; clone size: .; V gene: TRBV18; J gene: TRBJ2-5; CDR3 DNA: TGTGCCAGCTCTCCCGGACCGGGACAGGGCCAAGAGACCCAGTACTTC; CDR3 protein: CASSPGPGQGQETQYF
D gene: .; clone size: .; V gene: TRBV28; J gene: TRBJ1-2; CDR3 DNA: TGTGCCAGCATGGGCTATGGCTACACCTTC; CDR3 protein: CASMGYGYTF
D gene: TRBD2; clone size: .; V gene: TRBV6-1; J gene: TRBJ2-1; CDR3 DNA: TGTGCCAGCAGTGGTGGGAGGGCCTACAATGAGCAGTTCTTC; CDR3 protein: CASSGGRAYNEQFF
D gene: .; clone size: .; V gene: TRBV5-4; J gene: TRBJ1-2; CDR3 DNA: TGTGCCAGCAGCCCTGGCCTAGAGGGTCACTATGGCTACACCTTC; CDR3 protein: CASSPGLEGHYGYTF
D gene: .; clone size: .; V gene: TRBV4-2; J gene: TRBJ2-3; CDR3 DNA: TGTGCCAGCAGCCCAAAGTATACTAGCACAGATACGCAGTATTTT; CDR3 protein: CASSPKYTSTDTQYF
D gene: TRBD1; clone size: .; V gene: TRBV11-2; J gene: TRBJ2-3; CDR3 DNA: TGTGCCAGCAGCTCGGACAGGGGGCTTGTACATACGCAGTATTTT; CDR3 protein: CASSSDRGLVHTQYF
D gene: .; clone size: .; V gene: TRBV5-6; J gene: TRBJ2-3; CDR3 DNA: TGTGCCAGCACGGATTTAGGTTGGGGCGGGCGATCGTTCACAGATACGCAGTATTTT; CDR3 protein: CASTDLGWGGRSFTDTQYF
D gene: TRBD1; clone size: .; V gene: TRBV28; J gene: TRBJ2-4; CDR3 DNA: TGTGCCAGCAGTGGTACAGGGGCTGCCAAAAACATTCAGTACTTC; CDR3 protein: CASSGTGAAKNIQYF
D gene: TRBD2; clone size: .; V gene: TRBV7-3; J gene: TRBJ2-1; CDR3 DNA: TGTGCCAGCAGCTTACGGCGGGGGAGGGACAATGAGCAGTTCTTC; CDR3 protein: CASSLRRGRDNEQFF
D gene: TRBD2; clone size: .; V gene: TRBV28; J gene: TRBJ2-2; CDR3 DNA: TGTGCCAGCAGTGGGGCGGGAGATACCGGGGAGCTGTTTTTT; CDR3 protein: CASSGAGDTGELFF
D gene: TRBD1; clone size: .; V gene: TRBV9; J gene: TRBJ1-2; CDR3 DNA: TGTGCCAGCAGCGCAACCCCACAGGGGAAGAGCGGCTACACCTTC; CDR3 protein: CASSATPQGKSGYTF
D gene: .; clone size: .; V gene: TRBV6-1; J gene: TRBJ2-7; CDR3 DNA: TGTGCCAGCAGTGAAGGCCTGACCTACGAGCAGTACTTC; CDR3 protein: CASSEGLTYEQYF